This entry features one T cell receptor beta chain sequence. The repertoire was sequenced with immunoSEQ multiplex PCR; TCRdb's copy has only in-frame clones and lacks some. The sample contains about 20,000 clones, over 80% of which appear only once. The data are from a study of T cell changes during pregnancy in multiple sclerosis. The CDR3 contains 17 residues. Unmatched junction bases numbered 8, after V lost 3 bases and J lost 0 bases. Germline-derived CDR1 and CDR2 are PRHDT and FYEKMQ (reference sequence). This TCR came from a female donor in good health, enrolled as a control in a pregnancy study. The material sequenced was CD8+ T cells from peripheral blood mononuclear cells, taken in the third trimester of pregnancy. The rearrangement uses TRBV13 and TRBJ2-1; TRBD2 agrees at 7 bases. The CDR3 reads CASSLEWEGSSYNEQFF. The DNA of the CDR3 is TGTGCCAGCAGCTTGGAGTGGGAGGGAAGCTCCTACAATGAGCAGTTCTTC.